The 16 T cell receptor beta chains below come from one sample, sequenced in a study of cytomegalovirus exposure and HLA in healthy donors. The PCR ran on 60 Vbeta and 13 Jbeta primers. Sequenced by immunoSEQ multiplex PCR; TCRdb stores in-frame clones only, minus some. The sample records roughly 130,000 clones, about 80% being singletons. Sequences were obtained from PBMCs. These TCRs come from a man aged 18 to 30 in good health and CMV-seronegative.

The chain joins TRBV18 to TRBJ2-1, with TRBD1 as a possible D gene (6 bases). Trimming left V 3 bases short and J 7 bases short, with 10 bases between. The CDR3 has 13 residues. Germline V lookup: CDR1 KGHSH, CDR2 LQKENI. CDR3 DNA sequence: TGTGCCAGCTCACCGCGACAGGTGAATGAGCAGTTCTTC. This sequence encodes CASSPRQVNEQFF.

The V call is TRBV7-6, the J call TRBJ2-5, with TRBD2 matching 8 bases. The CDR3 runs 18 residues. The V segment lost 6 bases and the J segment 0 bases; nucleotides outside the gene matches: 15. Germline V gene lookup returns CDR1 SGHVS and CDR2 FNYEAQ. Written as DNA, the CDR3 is TGTGCCAGCAGTCGACCGCGTCGGACTAGCACTGACCAAGAGACCCAGTACTTC. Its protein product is CASSRPRRTSTDQETQYF. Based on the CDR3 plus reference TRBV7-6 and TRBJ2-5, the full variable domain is GAGVSQSPRYKVTKRGQDVALRCDPISGHVSLYWYRQALGQGPEFLTYFNYEAQQDKSGLPNDRFSAERPEGSISTLTIQRTEQRDSAMYRCASSRPRRTSTDQETQYFGPGTRLLVL.

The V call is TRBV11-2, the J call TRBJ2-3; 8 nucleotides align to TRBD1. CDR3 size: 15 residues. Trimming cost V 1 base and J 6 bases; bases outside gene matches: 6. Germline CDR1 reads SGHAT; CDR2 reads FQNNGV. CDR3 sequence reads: CASSLGQGYLDTQYF. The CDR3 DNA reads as TGTGCCAGCAGCTTAGGACAGGGGTATTTGGATACGCAGTATTTT.

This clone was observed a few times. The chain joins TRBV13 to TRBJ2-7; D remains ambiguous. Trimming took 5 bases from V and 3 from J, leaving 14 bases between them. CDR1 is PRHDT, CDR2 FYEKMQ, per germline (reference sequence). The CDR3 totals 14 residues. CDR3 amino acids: CASSLRDSSYEQYF. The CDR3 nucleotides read TGTGCCAGCAGCCTCCGAGACTCGAGCTACGAGCAGTACTTC. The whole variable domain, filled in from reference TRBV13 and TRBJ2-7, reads AAGVIQSPRHLIKEKRETATLKCYPIPRHDTVYWYQQGPGQDPQFLISFYEKMQSDKGSIPDRFSAQQFSDYHSELNMSSLELGDSALYFCASSLRDSSYEQYFGPGTRLTVT.

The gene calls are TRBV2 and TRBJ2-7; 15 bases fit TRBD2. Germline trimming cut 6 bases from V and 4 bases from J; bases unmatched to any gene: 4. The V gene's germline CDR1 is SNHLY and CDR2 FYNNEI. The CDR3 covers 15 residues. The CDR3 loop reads CASRGGLAGGYEQYF. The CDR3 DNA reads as TGTGCCAGCAGGGGAGGACTAGCGGGAGGGTACGAGCAGTACTTC.

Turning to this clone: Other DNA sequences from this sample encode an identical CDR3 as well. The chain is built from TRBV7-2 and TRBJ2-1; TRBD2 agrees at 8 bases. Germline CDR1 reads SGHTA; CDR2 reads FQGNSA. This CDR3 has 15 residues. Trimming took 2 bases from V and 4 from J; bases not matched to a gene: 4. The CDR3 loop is CASSLTSGPYNEQFF. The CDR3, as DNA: TGTGCCAGCAGCTTAACTAGCGGACCGTACAATGAGCAGTTCTTC.

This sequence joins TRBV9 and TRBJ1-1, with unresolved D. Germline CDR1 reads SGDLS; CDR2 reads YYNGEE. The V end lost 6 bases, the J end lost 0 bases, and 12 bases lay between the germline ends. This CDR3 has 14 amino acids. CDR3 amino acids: CASNVQSMNTEAFF. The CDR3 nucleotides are TGTGCCAGCAACGTTCAAAGCATGAACACTGAAGCTTTCTTT.

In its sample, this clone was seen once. The CDR3 sequence: CASSQDWPPYNEQFF. DNA of the CDR3: TGTGCCAGCAGCCAAGATTGGCCCCCCTACAATGAGCAGTTCTTC. The chain recombines TRBV4-2 with TRBJ2-1; D remains unclear. Trimming took 0 bases from V and 2 from J, leaving 8 bases between them. The CDR3 spans 15 residues. CDR1 LGHNA and CDR2 YNFKEQ come from the germline V gene.

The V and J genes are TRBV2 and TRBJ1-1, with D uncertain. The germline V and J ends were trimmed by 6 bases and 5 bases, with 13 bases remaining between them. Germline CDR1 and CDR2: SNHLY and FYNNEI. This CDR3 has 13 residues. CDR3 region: CASRSERNTEAFF. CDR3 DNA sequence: TGTGCCAGCAGATCGGAGAGGAATACTGAAGCTTTCTTT. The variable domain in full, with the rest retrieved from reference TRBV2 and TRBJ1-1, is EPEVTQTPSHQVTQMGQEVILRCVPISNHLYFYWYRQILGQKVEFLVSFYNNEISEKSEIFDDQFSVERPDGSNFTLKIRSTKLEDSAMYFCASRSERNTEAFFGQGTRLTVV.

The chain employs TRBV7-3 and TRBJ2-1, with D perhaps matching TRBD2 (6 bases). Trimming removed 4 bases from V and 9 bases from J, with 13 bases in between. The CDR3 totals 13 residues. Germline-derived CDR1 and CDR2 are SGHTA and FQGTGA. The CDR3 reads CASSSGLGGEQFF. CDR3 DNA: TGTGCCAGCAGCTCTGGACTCGGGGGTGAGCAGTTCTTC. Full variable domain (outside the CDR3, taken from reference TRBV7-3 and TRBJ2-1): GAGVSQTPSNKVTEKGKYVELRCDPISGHTALYWYRQSLGQGPEFLIYFQGTGAADDSGLPNDRFFAVRPEGSVSTLKIQRTERGDSAVYLCASSSGLGGEQFFGPGTRLTVL.

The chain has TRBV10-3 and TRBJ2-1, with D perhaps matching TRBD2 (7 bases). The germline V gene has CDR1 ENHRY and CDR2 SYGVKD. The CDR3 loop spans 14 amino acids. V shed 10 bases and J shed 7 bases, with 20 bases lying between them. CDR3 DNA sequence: TGTGCCACCTCTAGGGGGGGAGGTGGGAATGAGCAGTTCTTC. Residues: CATSRGGGGNEQFF.

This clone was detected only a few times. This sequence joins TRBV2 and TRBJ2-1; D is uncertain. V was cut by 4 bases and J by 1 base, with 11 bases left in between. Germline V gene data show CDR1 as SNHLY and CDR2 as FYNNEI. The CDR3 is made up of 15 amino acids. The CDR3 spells CASSVSGGSYNEQFF. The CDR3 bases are TGTGCCAGCAGTGTCTCAGGTGGGTCCTACAATGAGCAGTTCTTC.

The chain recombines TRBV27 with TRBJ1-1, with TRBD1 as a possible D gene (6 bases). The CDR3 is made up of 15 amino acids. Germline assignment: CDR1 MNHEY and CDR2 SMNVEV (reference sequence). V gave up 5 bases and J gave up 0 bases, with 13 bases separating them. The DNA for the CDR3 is TGTGCCAGCAGTACCCTACAGGGTATGAACACTGAAGCTTTCTTT. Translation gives CASSTLQGMNTEAFF.

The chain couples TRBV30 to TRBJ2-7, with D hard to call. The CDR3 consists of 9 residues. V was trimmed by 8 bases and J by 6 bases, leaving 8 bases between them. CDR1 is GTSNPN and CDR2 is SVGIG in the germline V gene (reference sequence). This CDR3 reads CAPPGEQYF. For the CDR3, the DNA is TGTGCCCCCCCGGGCGAGCAGTACTTC.

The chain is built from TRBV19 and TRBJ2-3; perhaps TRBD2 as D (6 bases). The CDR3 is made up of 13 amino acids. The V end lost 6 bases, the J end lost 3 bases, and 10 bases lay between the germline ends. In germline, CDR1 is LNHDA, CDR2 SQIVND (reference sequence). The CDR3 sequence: CASRGGNTDTQYF. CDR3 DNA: TGTGCCAGTAGGGGCGGGAATACAGATACGCAGTATTTT.

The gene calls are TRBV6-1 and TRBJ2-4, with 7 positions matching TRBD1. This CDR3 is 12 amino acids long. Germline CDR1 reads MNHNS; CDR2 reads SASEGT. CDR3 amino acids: CATQGVQNIQYF. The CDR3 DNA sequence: TGTGCTACCCAGGGGGTTCAGAACATTCAGTACTTC.